This T cell receptor beta chain was documented in a study of blood T cell repertoires in COVID-19. Germline V gives CDR1 SGDLS, CDR2 YYNGEE. Trimming took 0 bases from V and 7 from J, leaving 7 bases between them. The length of the CDR3 is 12 residues. Only in-frame clones appear in the TCRdb table, and some are missing; sequencing was by immunoSEQ multiplex PCR. The sample has 50,000 or so clones; 77% are singletons. This receptor was identified in a human donor with active or convalescent COVID-19. The donor label of this sample is uncertain. Sequenced: peripheral blood. This sequence joins TRBV9 and TRBJ1-1, with D maybe TRBD1 (5 bases). As DNA, the CDR3 is TGTGCCAGCAGCGTAGACGACAGTGAAGCTTTCTTT. Protein product: CASSVDDSEAFF.